This record covers a single TCR beta chain. The target antigen is unknown. This sample is drawn from a study of cytomegalovirus exposure and HLA in healthy donors. Study-wide findings and caveats: The study flagged some 170 TCR beta chains as cytomegalovirus-associated.

The CDR3 runs to 16 residues. Germline assignment: CDR1 MNHNY and CDR2 SVGAGI (reference sequence). V trimming: 2 bases; J trimming: 2 bases; junction bases outside the gene matches: 5. The PCR contained 60 Vbeta and 13 Jbeta primers. Method: immunoSEQ multiplex PCR; TCRdb's copy keeps in-frame clones and lacks some. This sample has 110,000 to 150,000 clones, with about 70% found just once. Specimen: PBMCs. V is TRBV6-6 and J is TRBJ2-3; 9 nucleotides match TRBD2. This receptor was taken from a man aged 55 to 70 in good health and CMV-seronegative. CDR3 DNA sequence: TGTGCCAGCAGTTACCCCAGCGGGAGGAACACAGATACGCAGTATTTT. This codes for CASSYPSGRNTDTQYF.